This T cell receptor (beta chain) comes out of a study of blood T cell repertoires in COVID-19 (dated by TCRdb to 2020 to 2021). Some background on the complete study: The collaborator samples originated in the United States, Italy and Spain and spanned the acute and convalescent phases of COVID-19. The sample metadata nearly always contained a de-identified subject ID, COVID-19 status, age in years and sex. Deeply sampled blood TCRbeta repertoires from subjects exposed to, actively infected with, or recovered from COVID-19 were included in the dataset. The prospective study material was composed of cDNA or gDNA derived from T cells, B-cell-depleted T cells, or PBMCs. Samples were obtained from the ongoing ImmuneRACE study (first 160 participants) and from some 1,200 subjects provided by 6 global collaborators. Where HLA class I and class II types were available, the types were taken from metadata supplied by the sample provider, not from assay-based typing. The repertoires were made available in a free public database intended to serve as a resource for research on the immune response to SARS-CoV-2. What the authors observed across the whole study: The amount of clinical and demographic metadata varied by source and participant and was provided uncurated.

From the germline V gene (reference sequence), CDR1 is LNHDA and CDR2 is SQIVND. From its cysteine to its phenylalanine, the CDR3 spans 15 amino acids. The DNA shown is the 45-base CDR3, in frame from base 1. The trim is 10 bases for V and 0 bases for J, with a gap of 15 bases between the germline ends. Each collaborating institution followed its own protocols to collect whole blood in K2EDTA tubes. For TCRbeta analysis, collaborators shipped samples in one of three forms: frozen whole blood, isolated PBMCs, or DNA extracted from either of those sample types. Worth noting for this clone: Its antigen is still unknown. No quality values exist for individual bases; no much larger clone is one base distant.

TCRbeta CDR3 regions were amplified from genomic DNA by means of the immunoSEQ Assay, a bias-controlled multiplex PCR. Per the authors' processing: Nucleated cell counts per sample were estimated from amplification of reference gene primers within the assay. To quantify the absolute abundance of each unique TCRbeta CDR3 rearrangement, sequence reads were collapsed and filtered. For each sample, productive Simpson clonality was calculated as the square root of Simpson's diversity index over productive rearrangements. Sourced from immuneACCESS, this table was stored by TCRdb with only in-frame sequences that have V and J called. A share of the clones is absent; for the studies checked, an unresolved V gene accounts for under half, and the remainder has no known explanation. V and J calls and clone size are as listed in that table; D and trimming were resolved from the DNA. This sample has 75,000 to 95,000 clones in its table, and about 70% of those were observed once. The ten largest account for approximately 25% of the sample.

The sequence joins TRBV19 to TRBJ1-4; TRBD1 could be the D gene, as 5 bases match. Sequences were obtained from peripheral blood. The receptor comes from a woman aged 55-69 years in a cohort sampled during active or convalescent COVID-19. The nucleotides are TGTGCCACCGGAGACAGAGTAGCAACTAATGAAAAACTGTTTTTT. The translation is CATGDRVATNEKLFF.